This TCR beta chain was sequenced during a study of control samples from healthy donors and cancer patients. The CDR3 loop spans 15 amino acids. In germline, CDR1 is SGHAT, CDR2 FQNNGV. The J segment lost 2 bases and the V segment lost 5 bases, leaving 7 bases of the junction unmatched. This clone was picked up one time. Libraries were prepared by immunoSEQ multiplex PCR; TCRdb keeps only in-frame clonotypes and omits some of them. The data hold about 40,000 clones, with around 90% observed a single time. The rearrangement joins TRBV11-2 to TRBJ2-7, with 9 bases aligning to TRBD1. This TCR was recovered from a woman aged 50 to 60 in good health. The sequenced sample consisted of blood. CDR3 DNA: TGTGCCAGCAGCCACAGGGGGCCGGGGGCCTACGAGCAGTACTTC. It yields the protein CASSHRGPGAYEQYF. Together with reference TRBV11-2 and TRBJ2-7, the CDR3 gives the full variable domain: EAGVAQSPRYKIIEKRQSVAFWCNPISGHATLYWYQQILGQGPKLLIQFQNNGVVDDSQLPKDRFSAERLKGVDSTLKIQPAKLEDSAVYLCASSHRGPGAYEQYFGPGTRLTVT.